This T cell receptor (beta chain) is from a study of CD8+ T cells in alopecia areata. Whole-study results and caveats: Sequencing of scalp samples also captures resident alphabeta T cells of normal skin.

The sample's treatment: oral pan-JAK inhibitor, 5-10 mg twice daily. This clone was counted a few times. Its antigen is unknown. The CDR3 runs 15 residues. With V trimmed by 3 bases and J by 6 bases, 3 bases remained unmatched. Germline CDR1 and CDR2: SGDLS and YYNGEE. cDNA reverse transcribed from extracted RNA served as the sequencing template. Here immunoSEQ multiplex PCR was the method, and the copy in TCRdb shows in-frame clones only, minus some. The sample shows roughly 100,000 clones, 44% of them seen only once. The source material was CD8+ T cells sorted from blood, sampled at week 24, from a patient treated with tofacitinib. The origin of this receptor is a human donor with alopecia areata. The chain is built from TRBV9 and TRBJ2-2; TRBD2 agrees at 12 bases. CDR3 sequence: CASSASGRAPGELFF. DNA of the CDR3: TGTGCCAGCAGCGCTAGCGGGAGGGCTCCCGGGGAGCTGTTTTTT.